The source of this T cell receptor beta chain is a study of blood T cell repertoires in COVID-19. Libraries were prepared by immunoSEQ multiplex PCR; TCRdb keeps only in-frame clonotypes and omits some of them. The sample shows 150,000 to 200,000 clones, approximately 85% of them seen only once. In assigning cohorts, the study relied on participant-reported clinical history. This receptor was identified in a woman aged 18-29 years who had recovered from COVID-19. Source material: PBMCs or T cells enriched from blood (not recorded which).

The CDR3 DNA reads as TGCACCAGCAGCCAAGATCCCTCTAGCGGGCGCTCCTACGAGCAGTACTTC. Its translation: CTSSQDPSSGRSYEQYF. The V gene is TRBV1, the J gene TRBJ2-7; the table's D call TRBD2 went unverified against the DNA. TRBV1 corresponds to a pseudogene. This CDR3 is built from 17 residues.